Listed below are T cell receptor beta chains from one sample, sequenced in a study of T cell responses to AZD1222 COVID-19 vaccine. Only in-frame clones appear in the TCRdb table, and some are missing; sequencing was by immunoSEQ multiplex PCR. The sample carries some 130,000 clones, more than 80% recorded once. The specimen was peripheral blood, collected on day 0 of AZD1222 vaccination. These receptors all come from an adult in good health. The CDR3 runs from the conserved cysteine through the conserved F or W. A D gene is named only where the DNA matches it firmly. A clone size is listed for some rows: how often the clone was seen (once, few, many), or a class if it is expanded.

j_call: TRBJ1-4; clone_size: .; v_call: TRBV3-1/TRBV3-2; d_call: .; cdr3_aa: CASCQAGATNEKLFF; cdr3_nt: TGTGCCAGCTGCCAGGCGGGGGCAACTAATGAAAAACTGTTTTTT
j_call: TRBJ2-5; clone_size: .; v_call: TRBV9; d_call: TRBD2; cdr3_aa: CASSEGLWTSGQETQYF; cdr3_nt: TGTGCCAGCAGCGAGGGACTCTGGACTAGCGGCCAAGAGACCCAGTACTTC
j_call: TRBJ1-2; clone_size: few; v_call: TRBV5-4; d_call: .; cdr3_aa: CASSLSGRDYGYTF; cdr3_nt: TGTGCCAGCAGCTTGTCGGGACGTGACTATGGCTACACCTTC
j_call: TRBJ2-3; clone_size: .; v_call: TRBV29-1; d_call: .; cdr3_aa: CSHSDGRAADTQYF; cdr3_nt: TGCAGCCATTCTGATGGCAGGGCCGCAGATACGCAGTATTTT
j_call: TRBJ2-1; clone_size: .; v_call: TRBV3-1/TRBV3-2; d_call: .; cdr3_aa: CASSPVHGYNEQFF; cdr3_nt: TGTGCCAGCAGCCCGGTCCACGGCTACAATGAGCAGTTCTTC
j_call: TRBJ1-6; clone_size: .; v_call: TRBV19; d_call: TRBD1; cdr3_aa: CASSMRQGTRSAYNSPLHF; cdr3_nt: TGTGCCAGTAGTATGAGACAGGGGACGCGTTCGGCTTATAATTCACCCCTCCACTTT
j_call: TRBJ1-5; clone_size: .; v_call: TRBV6-5; d_call: .; cdr3_aa: CASSYFDSGNQPQHF; cdr3_nt: TGTGCCAGCAGTTACTTCGACAGTGGGAATCAGCCCCAGCATTTT
j_call: TRBJ2-3; clone_size: .; v_call: TRBV18; d_call: .; cdr3_aa: CASSALPDSTDTQYF; cdr3_nt: TGTGCCAGCTCAGCCCTCCCGGACAGCACAGATACGCAGTATTTT
j_call: TRBJ1-5; clone_size: .; v_call: TRBV30; d_call: .; cdr3_aa: CAWSPPGPNQPQHF; cdr3_nt: TGTGCCTGGAGTCCTCCGGGACCCAATCAGCCCCAGCATTTT
j_call: TRBJ1-2; clone_size: once; v_call: TRBV19; d_call: .; cdr3_aa: CASSFNGYGYTF; cdr3_nt: TGTGCCAGTAGTTTTAACGGCTATGGCTACACCTTC
j_call: TRBJ1-6; clone_size: .; v_call: TRBV9; d_call: TRBD1; cdr3_aa: CASSIRQGGDSPLHF; cdr3_nt: TGTGCCAGCAGCATCAGACAGGGTGGTGATTCACCCCTCCACTTT
j_call: TRBJ2-1; clone_size: .; v_call: TRBV27; d_call: TRBD1; cdr3_aa: CASSFEGPRDSEQFF; cdr3_nt: TGTGCCAGCAGTTTTGAGGGGCCGAGGGACAGTGAGCAGTTCTTC
j_call: TRBJ1-6; clone_size: .; v_call: TRBV7-3; d_call: .; cdr3_aa: CASSAVQGSPLHF; cdr3_nt: TGTGCCAGCAGCGCGGTTCAGGGATCACCCCTCCACTTT
j_call: TRBJ2-2; clone_size: once; v_call: TRBV28; d_call: .; cdr3_aa: CASSPTRGAQNTGELFF; cdr3_nt: TGTGCCAGCAGTCCTACTCGGGGGGCTCAAAACACCGGGGAGCTGTTTTTT
j_call: TRBJ1-1; clone_size: .; v_call: TRBV5-1; d_call: TRBD1; cdr3_aa: CASSPGSGQGASEAFF; cdr3_nt: TGCGCCAGCAGCCCGGGGTCCGGACAGGGGGCTTCTGAAGCTTTCTTT
j_call: TRBJ2-3; clone_size: .; v_call: TRBV5-1; d_call: .; cdr3_aa: CASSFDLGMTTAPQGTDTQYF; cdr3_nt: TGCGCCAGCAGCTTCGACCTAGGCATGACGACGGCCCCCCAGGGCACAGATACGCAGTATTTT
j_call: TRBJ1-4; clone_size: .; v_call: TRBV5-5; d_call: .; cdr3_aa: CASSSLPLSGTNEKLFF; cdr3_nt: TGTGCCAGCAGCTCATTACCCCTTAGCGGAACTAATGAAAAACTGTTTTTT
j_call: TRBJ1-5; clone_size: .; v_call: TRBV19; d_call: .; cdr3_aa: CASTSLGTGSNQPQHF; cdr3_nt: TGTGCCAGTACCTCCCTCGGGACGGGGAGCAATCAGCCCCAGCATTTT
j_call: TRBJ1-3; clone_size: .; v_call: TRBV9; d_call: TRBD1; cdr3_aa: CASGTGPLDIRNTIYF; cdr3_nt: TGTGCCAGCGGGACAGGGCCTCTTGATATAAGGAACACCATATATTTT
j_call: TRBJ1-1; clone_size: .; v_call: TRBV28; d_call: TRBD1; cdr3_aa: CASSFPQGQVNTEAFF; cdr3_nt: TGTGCCAGCAGTTTCCCTCAGGGACAGGTGAACACTGAAGCTTTCTTT
j_call: TRBJ2-2; clone_size: once; v_call: TRBV3-1/TRBV3-2; d_call: .; cdr3_aa: CASSPVGGELFF; cdr3_nt: TGTGCCAGCAGCCCGGTGGGCGGGGAGCTGTTTTTT
j_call: TRBJ1-6; clone_size: .; v_call: TRBV28; d_call: .; cdr3_aa: CASSTTVGNSPLHF; cdr3_nt: TGTGCCAGCAGTACGACAGTGGGGAATTCACCCCTCCACTTT
j_call: TRBJ2-5; clone_size: few; v_call: TRBV24-1; d_call: .; cdr3_aa: CATAEGAFQETQYF; cdr3_nt: TGTGCCACGGCGGAGGGGGCTTTTCAAGAGACCCAGTACTTC
j_call: TRBJ1-2; clone_size: .; v_call: TRBV18; d_call: TRBD1; cdr3_aa: CASSPQGALINYGYTF; cdr3_nt: TGTGCCAGCTCACCACAGGGGGCCCTGATTAACTATGGCTACACCTTC
j_call: TRBJ1-3; clone_size: once; v_call: TRBV11-2; d_call: TRBD1; cdr3_aa: CASSLDGQGSGNTIYF; cdr3_nt: TGTGCCAGCAGCTTAGACGGACAGGGGTCAGGAAACACCATATATTTT
j_call: TRBJ2-1; clone_size: .; v_call: TRBV5-4; d_call: .; cdr3_aa: CASSLGGGKGYNEQFF; cdr3_nt: TGTGCCAGCAGCCTCGGTGGGGGGAAGGGGTACAATGAGCAGTTCTTC
j_call: TRBJ1-4; clone_size: .; v_call: TRBV3-1/TRBV3-2; d_call: .; cdr3_aa: CASSQVRAGNEKLFF; cdr3_nt: TGTGCCAGCAGCCAAGTTAGGGCAGGGAATGAAAAACTGTTTTTT
j_call: TRBJ1-4; clone_size: .; v_call: TRBV30; d_call: .; cdr3_aa: CAWTGRGYEKLFF; cdr3_nt: TGTGCCTGGACGGGCAGGGGATACGAAAAACTGTTTTTT
j_call: TRBJ2-7; clone_size: .; v_call: TRBV6-6; d_call: .; cdr3_aa: CASKEGVYEQYF; cdr3_nt: TGTGCCAGCAAGGAGGGTGTCTACGAGCAGTACTTC
j_call: TRBJ2-5; clone_size: once; v_call: TRBV30; d_call: .; cdr3_aa: CAWSVVPGAGETQYF; cdr3_nt: TGTGCCTGGAGTGTAGTTCCGGGGGCAGGGGAGACCCAGTACTTC
j_call: TRBJ1-4; clone_size: .; v_call: TRBV30; d_call: .; cdr3_aa: CAWSVHGTEKLFF; cdr3_nt: TGTGCCTGGAGTGTACACGGGACTGAAAAACTGTTTTTT
j_call: TRBJ1-1; clone_size: .; v_call: TRBV6-5; d_call: .; cdr3_aa: CASSKQGGNTEAFF; cdr3_nt: TGTGCCAGCAGTAAACAGGGTGGAAACACTGAAGCTTTCTTT
j_call: TRBJ1-1; clone_size: .; v_call: TRBV5-1; d_call: .; cdr3_aa: CASSLEVQGAEAFF; cdr3_nt: TGCGCCAGCAGCTTGGAAGTCCAAGGCGCTGAAGCTTTCTTT
j_call: TRBJ2-5; clone_size: .; v_call: TRBV4-1; d_call: .; cdr3_aa: CASSQEGGQWETQYF; cdr3_nt: TGCGCCAGCAGCCAAGAAGGGGGGCAGTGGGAGACCCAGTACTTC
j_call: TRBJ1-1; clone_size: .; v_call: TRBV27; d_call: .; cdr3_aa: CASNVARPEAFF; cdr3_nt: TGTGCCAGCAACGTGGCGAGACCTGAAGCTTTCTTT
j_call: TRBJ2-7; clone_size: .; v_call: TRBV5-1; d_call: .; cdr3_aa: CASSLSLLREYEQYF; cdr3_nt: TGCGCCAGCAGCTTGAGTCTCCTTCGGGAGTACGAGCAGTACTTC
j_call: TRBJ1-1; clone_size: .; v_call: TRBV7-9; d_call: .; cdr3_aa: CASSGRGKRTEAFF; cdr3_nt: TGTGCCAGCAGCGGCAGGGGAAAACGGACTGAAGCTTTCTTT
j_call: TRBJ2-5; clone_size: .; v_call: TRBV5-1; d_call: TRBD2; cdr3_aa: CASSLAPGGQETQYF; cdr3_nt: TGCGCCAGCAGCTTGGCGCCGGGGGGGCAAGAGACCCAGTACTTC
j_call: TRBJ2-2; clone_size: .; v_call: TRBV5-1; d_call: .; cdr3_aa: CASSLGGPGTGELFF; cdr3_nt: TGCGCCAGCAGCTTGGGGGGGCCGGGCACCGGGGAGCTGTTTTTT
j_call: TRBJ1-1; clone_size: .; v_call: TRBV2; d_call: .; cdr3_aa: CASRKQGYTEAFF; cdr3_nt: TGTGCCAGCAGGAAACAGGGCTACACTGAAGCTTTCTTT
j_call: TRBJ2-1; clone_size: .; v_call: TRBV27; d_call: .; cdr3_aa: CASFSVGLRNEQFF; cdr3_nt: TGTGCCAGCTTCTCTGTGGGCCTGCGTAATGAGCAGTTCTTC
j_call: TRBJ2-5; clone_size: .; v_call: TRBV14; d_call: TRBD1; cdr3_aa: CASSRFFTGGETQYF; cdr3_nt: TGTGCCAGCAGCCGATTTTTTACAGGGGGGGAGACCCAGTACTTC
j_call: TRBJ1-5; clone_size: .; v_call: TRBV12-5; d_call: TRBD1; cdr3_aa: CASGSDRSNQPQHF; cdr3_nt: TGTGCTAGTGGCTCGGACAGGAGCAATCAGCCCCAGCATTTT
j_call: TRBJ1-2; clone_size: .; v_call: TRBV30; d_call: .; cdr3_aa: CAWTPRGTYGYTF; cdr3_nt: TGTGCCTGGACCCCGCGAGGCACCTATGGCTACACCTTC
j_call: TRBJ2-7; clone_size: .; v_call: TRBV5-6; d_call: .; cdr3_aa: CASSLASYEQYF; cdr3_nt: TGTGCCAGCAGCTTGGCCAGTTACGAGCAGTACTTC
j_call: TRBJ1-1; clone_size: .; v_call: TRBV18; d_call: TRBD1; cdr3_aa: CASSPRTGRGAEAFF; cdr3_nt: TGTGCCAGCTCACCGAGGACAGGGAGAGGGGCTGAAGCTTTCTTT
j_call: TRBJ2-7; clone_size: .; v_call: TRBV10-2; d_call: .; cdr3_aa: CASSEESSYEQYF; cdr3_nt: TGCGCCAGCAGTGAGGAAAGCTCCTACGAGCAGTACTTC
j_call: TRBJ1-4; clone_size: once; v_call: TRBV19; d_call: .; cdr3_aa: CASTSGGTGANEKLFF; cdr3_nt: TGTGCCAGTACCAGCGGGGGGACTGGTGCTAATGAAAAACTGTTTTTT
j_call: TRBJ2-3; clone_size: .; v_call: TRBV27; d_call: TRBD1; cdr3_aa: CASSRQGRVSGLDTDTQYF; cdr3_nt: TGTGCCAGCAGTCGACAGGGGCGGGTGAGTGGTTTAGACACAGATACGCAGTATTTT
j_call: TRBJ1-6; clone_size: .; v_call: TRBV4-2; d_call: .; cdr3_aa: CASSQDRGAPLHF; cdr3_nt: TGTGCCAGCAGCCAAGATAGGGGGGCACCCCTCCACTTT
j_call: TRBJ1-3; clone_size: .; v_call: TRBV5-1; d_call: TRBD1; cdr3_aa: CASSPGQGISNDYSGNTIYF; cdr3_nt: TGCGCCAGCAGCCCCGGACAGGGGATCTCTAATGATTACTCTGGAAACACCATATATTTT
j_call: TRBJ1-3; clone_size: .; v_call: TRBV5-1; d_call: .; cdr3_aa: CASSPDTNSGNTIYF; cdr3_nt: TGCGCCAGCAGCCCCGACACGAACTCTGGAAACACCATATATTTT
j_call: TRBJ1-1; clone_size: .; v_call: TRBV19; d_call: .; cdr3_aa: CASSSATALNTEAFF; cdr3_nt: TGTGCCAGTAGTTCGGCTACGGCTCTGAACACTGAAGCTTTCTTT
j_call: TRBJ2-3; clone_size: .; v_call: TRBV7-3; d_call: TRBD2; cdr3_aa: CASSPGGGSTDTQYF; cdr3_nt: TGTGCCAGCAGCCCCGGGGGGGGGAGCACAGATACGCAGTATTTT
j_call: TRBJ2-4; clone_size: .; v_call: TRBV3-1/TRBV3-2; d_call: TRBD1; cdr3_aa: CASSPRDRGSKNIQYF; cdr3_nt: TGTGCCAGCAGCCCGCGGGACAGGGGGTCCAAAAACATTCAGTACTTC
j_call: TRBJ2-7; clone_size: .; v_call: TRBV7-9; d_call: .; cdr3_aa: CASSLRQVHEQYF; cdr3_nt: TGTGCCAGCAGCCTTCGACAGGTCCACGAGCAGTACTTC
j_call: TRBJ2-7; clone_size: .; v_call: TRBV3-1/TRBV3-2; d_call: .; cdr3_aa: CASSQEPSGVSYEQYF; cdr3_nt: TGTGCCAGCAGCCAAGAACCTTCGGGGGTTTCCTACGAGCAGTACTTC
j_call: TRBJ1-1; clone_size: once; v_call: TRBV2; d_call: .; cdr3_aa: CARYSNGAFF; cdr3_nt: TGTGCCAGATACTCCAACGGAGCTTTCTTT
j_call: TRBJ1-2; clone_size: .; v_call: TRBV7-2; d_call: TRBD1; cdr3_aa: CASSLGDRGGGYTF; cdr3_nt: TGTGCCAGCAGCTTAGGCGACAGGGGTGGAGGCTACACCTTC
j_call: TRBJ1-5; clone_size: .; v_call: TRBV2; d_call: .; cdr3_aa: CASTEGNQPQHF; cdr3_nt: TGTGCCAGCACGGAGGGGAATCAGCCCCAGCATTTT